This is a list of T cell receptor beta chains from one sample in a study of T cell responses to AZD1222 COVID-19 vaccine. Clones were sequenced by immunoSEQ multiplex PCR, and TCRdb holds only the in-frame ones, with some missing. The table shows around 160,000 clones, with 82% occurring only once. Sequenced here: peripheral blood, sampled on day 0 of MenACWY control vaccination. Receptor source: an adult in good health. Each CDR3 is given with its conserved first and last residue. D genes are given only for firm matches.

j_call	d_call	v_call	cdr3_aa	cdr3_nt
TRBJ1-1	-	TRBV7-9	CASSFRANTEAFF	TGTGCCAGCAGCTTTCGGGCAAACACTGAAGCTTTCTTT
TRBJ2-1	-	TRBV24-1	CATSVGGHSSYNEQFF	TGTGCCACCAGTGTAGGGGGTCACAGCTCCTACAATGAGCAGTTCTTC
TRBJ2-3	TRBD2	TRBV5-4	CASSLGLAGSTDTQYF	TGTGCCAGCAGCTTAGGGCTAGCGGGGAGCACAGATACGCAGTATTTT
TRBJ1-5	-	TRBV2	CASSVNTYQPQHF	TGTGCCAGCAGTGTTAACACTTATCAGCCCCAGCATTTT
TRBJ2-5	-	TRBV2	CASSEAGRQETQYF	TGTGCCAGCAGTGAAGCGGGCAGACAAGAGACCCAGTACTTC
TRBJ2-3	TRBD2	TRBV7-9	CASSSRGITDTQYF	TGTGCCAGCAGCTCGCGGGGGATCACAGATACGCAGTATTTT
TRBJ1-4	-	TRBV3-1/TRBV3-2	CASSRATNEKLFF	TGTGCCAGCAGCCGCGCAACTAATGAAAAACTGTTTTTT
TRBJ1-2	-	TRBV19	CASSPGATYGYTF	TGTGCCAGTAGTCCCGGCGCCACTTATGGCTACACCTTC
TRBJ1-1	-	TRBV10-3	CAISSGPLLRNTEAFF	TGTGCCATCAGCTCCGGCCCTTTACTTAGGAACACTGAAGCTTTCTTT
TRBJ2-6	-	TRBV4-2	CASSQPQGTGANVLTF	TGTGCCAGCAGCCAGCCCCAGGGGACTGGGGCCAACGTCCTGACTTTC
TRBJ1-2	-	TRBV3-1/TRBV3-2	CASSQDDRRAAYNYGYTF	TGTGCCAGCAGCCAAGATGACAGGCGGGCTGCATATAACTATGGCTACACCTTC
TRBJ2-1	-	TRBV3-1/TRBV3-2	CASSQKSRVGYNEQFF	TGTGCCAGCAGCCAAAAGTCCAGGGTTGGATACAATGAGCAGTTCTTC
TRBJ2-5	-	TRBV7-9	CASSPFGVGGETQYF	TGTGCCAGCAGCCCCTTCGGGGTAGGTGGGGAGACCCAGTACTTC
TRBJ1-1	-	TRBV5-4	CASSLRNTEAFF	TGTGCCAGCAGCCTGCGGAACACTGAAGCTTTCTTT
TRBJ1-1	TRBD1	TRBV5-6	CASSFGQGAVATEAFF	TGTGCCAGCAGCTTTGGACAGGGGGCTGTGGCCACTGAAGCTTTCTTT